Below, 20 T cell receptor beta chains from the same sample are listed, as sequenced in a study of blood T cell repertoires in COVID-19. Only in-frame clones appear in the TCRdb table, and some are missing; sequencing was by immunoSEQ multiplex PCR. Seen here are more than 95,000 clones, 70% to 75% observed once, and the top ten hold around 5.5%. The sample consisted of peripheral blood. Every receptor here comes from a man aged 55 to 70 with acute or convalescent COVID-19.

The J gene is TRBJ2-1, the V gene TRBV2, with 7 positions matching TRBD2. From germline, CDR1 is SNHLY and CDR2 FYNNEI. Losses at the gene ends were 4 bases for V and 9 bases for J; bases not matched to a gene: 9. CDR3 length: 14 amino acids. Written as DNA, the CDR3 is TGTGCCAGCAGTGGATACCGGGACTACGGTGAGCAGTTCTTC. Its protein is CASSGYRDYGEQFF.

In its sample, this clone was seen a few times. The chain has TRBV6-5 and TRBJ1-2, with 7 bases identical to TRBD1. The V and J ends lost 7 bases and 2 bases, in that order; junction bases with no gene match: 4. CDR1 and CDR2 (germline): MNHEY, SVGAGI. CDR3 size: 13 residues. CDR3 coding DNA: TGTGCCAGCAAACTGGGACAGAACTATGGCTACACCTTC. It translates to CASKLGQNYGYTF.

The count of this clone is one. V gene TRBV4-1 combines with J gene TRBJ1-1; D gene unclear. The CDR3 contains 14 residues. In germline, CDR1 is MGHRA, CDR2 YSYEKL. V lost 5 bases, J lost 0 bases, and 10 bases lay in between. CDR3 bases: TGCGCCAGCAGCTTCGGTCGGGTGAACACTGAAGCTTTCTTT. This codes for CASSFGRVNTEAFF.

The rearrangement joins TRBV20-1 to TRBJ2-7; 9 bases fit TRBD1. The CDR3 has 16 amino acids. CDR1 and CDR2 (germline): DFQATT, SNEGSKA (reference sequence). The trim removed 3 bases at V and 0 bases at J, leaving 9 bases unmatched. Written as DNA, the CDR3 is TGCAGTGCTAGTTCCCGGGACAGGGTCCTCTCCTACGAGCAGTACTTC. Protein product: CSASSRDRVLSYEQYF.

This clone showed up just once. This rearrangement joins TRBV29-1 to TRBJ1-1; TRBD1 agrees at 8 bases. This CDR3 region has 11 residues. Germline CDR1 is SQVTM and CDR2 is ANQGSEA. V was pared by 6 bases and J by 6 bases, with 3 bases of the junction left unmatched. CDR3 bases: TGCAGCGTCCAGGACAGGGCTGAAGCTTTCTTT. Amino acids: CSVQDRAEAFF.

The CDR3 loop is CASSVTGVFDEQYF. The CDR3 DNA reads as TGTGCCAGCAGCGTAACAGGGGTTTTCGACGAGCAGTACTTC. V usage is TRBV2 and J usage is TRBJ2-7; 7 nucleotides match TRBD1. The CDR3 runs to 14 residues. The germline V gene encodes CDR1 SNHLY and CDR2 FYNNEI. Trimming cost V 6 bases and J 5 bases; bases outside gene matches: 10.

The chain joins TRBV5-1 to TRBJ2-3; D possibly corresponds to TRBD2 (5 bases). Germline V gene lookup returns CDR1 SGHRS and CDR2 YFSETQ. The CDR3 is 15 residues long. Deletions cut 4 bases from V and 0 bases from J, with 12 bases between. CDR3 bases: TGCGCCAGCAGCCGGGATGGTACTAGCACAGATACGCAGTATTTT. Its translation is CASSRDGTSTDTQYF.

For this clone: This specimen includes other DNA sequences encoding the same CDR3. CDR3 residues: CASSLEGVSNQPQHF. For the CDR3, the DNA is TGCGCCAGCAGCTTGGAGGGAGTTAGCAATCAGCCCCAGCATTTT. This chain joins TRBV5-1 and TRBJ1-5, with unresolved D. The germline V and J ends were trimmed by 0 bases and 0 bases, with 7 bases remaining between them. Germline CDR1 is SGHRS and CDR2 is YFSETQ. This CDR3 has 15 residues.

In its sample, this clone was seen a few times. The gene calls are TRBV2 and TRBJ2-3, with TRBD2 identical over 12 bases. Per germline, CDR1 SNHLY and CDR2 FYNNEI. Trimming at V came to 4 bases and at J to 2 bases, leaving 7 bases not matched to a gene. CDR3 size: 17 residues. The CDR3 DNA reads TGTGCCAGCAGTGCCCGACTAGCGGGGGATTTCACAGATACGCAGTATTTT. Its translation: CASSARLAGDFTDTQYF. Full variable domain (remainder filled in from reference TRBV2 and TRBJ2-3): EPEVTQTPSHQVTQMGQEVILRCVPISNHLYFYWYRQILGQKVEFLVSFYNNEISEKSEIFDDQFSVERPDGSNFTLKIRSTKLEDSAMYFCASSARLAGDFTDTQYFGPGTRLTVL.

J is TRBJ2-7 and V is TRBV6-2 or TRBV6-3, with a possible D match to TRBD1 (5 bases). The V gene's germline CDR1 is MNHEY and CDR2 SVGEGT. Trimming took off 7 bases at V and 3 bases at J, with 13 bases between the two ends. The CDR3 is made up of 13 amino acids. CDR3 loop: CASNPDSSYEQYF. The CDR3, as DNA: TGTGCCAGCAACCCCGACAGTAGCTACGAGCAGTACTTC.

CDR3: CSVWPDYGYTF. Written as DNA, the CDR3 is TGCAGCGTTTGGCCCGACTATGGCTACACCTTC. This rearrangement joins TRBV29-1 to TRBJ1-2; D not resolved. The germline CDR1 and CDR2 sequences are SQVTM and ANQGSEA. This CDR3 is 11 amino acids long. V lost 5 bases and J lost 3, with 7 bases in between.

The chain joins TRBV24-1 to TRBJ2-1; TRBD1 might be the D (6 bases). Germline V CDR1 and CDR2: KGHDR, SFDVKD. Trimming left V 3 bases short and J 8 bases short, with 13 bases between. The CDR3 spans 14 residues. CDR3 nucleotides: TGTGCCACCAGTGATCCACAGGGAAGGTATGAGCAGTTCTTC. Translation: CATSDPQGRYEQFF.

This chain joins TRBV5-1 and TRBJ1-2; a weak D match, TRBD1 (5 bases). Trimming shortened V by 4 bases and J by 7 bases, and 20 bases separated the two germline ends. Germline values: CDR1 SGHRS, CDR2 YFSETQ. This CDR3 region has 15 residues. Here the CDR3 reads CASSRETGPKGGYTF. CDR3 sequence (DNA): TGCGCCAGCAGCAGGGAAACAGGCCCGAAAGGTGGCTACACCTTC.

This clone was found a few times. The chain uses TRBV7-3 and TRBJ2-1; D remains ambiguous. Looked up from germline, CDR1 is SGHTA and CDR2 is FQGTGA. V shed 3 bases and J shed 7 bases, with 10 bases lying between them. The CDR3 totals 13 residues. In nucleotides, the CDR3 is TGTGCCAGCAGCTTGATGGCTGCAAATGAGCAGTTCTTC. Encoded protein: CASSLMAANEQFF. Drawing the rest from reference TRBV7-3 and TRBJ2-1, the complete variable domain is GAGVSQTPSNKVTEKGKYVELRCDPISGHTALYWYRQSLGQGPEFLIYFQGTGAADDSGLPNDRFFAVRPEGSVSTLKIQRTERGDSAVYLCASSLMAANEQFFGPGTRLTVL.

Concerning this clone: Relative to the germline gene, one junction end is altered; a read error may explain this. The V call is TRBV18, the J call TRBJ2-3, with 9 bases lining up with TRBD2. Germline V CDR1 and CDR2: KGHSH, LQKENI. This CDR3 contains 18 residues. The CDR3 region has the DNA TGCGCCAGCTCGACAGCTCGTCTAGCGGGGTCTACGACAGATACGCAGTATTTT. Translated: CASSTARLAGSTTDTQYF.

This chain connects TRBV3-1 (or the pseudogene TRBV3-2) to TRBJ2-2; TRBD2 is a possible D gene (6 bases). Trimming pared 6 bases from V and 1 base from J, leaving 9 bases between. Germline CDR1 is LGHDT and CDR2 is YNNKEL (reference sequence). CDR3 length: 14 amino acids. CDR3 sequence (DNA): TGTGCCAGCAGGGCGCGGGGGAACACCGGGGAGCTGTTTTTT. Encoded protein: CASRARGNTGELFF.

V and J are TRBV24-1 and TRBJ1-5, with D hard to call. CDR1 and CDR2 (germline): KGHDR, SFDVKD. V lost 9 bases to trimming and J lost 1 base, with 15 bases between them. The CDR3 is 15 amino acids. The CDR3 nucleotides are TGTGCCACCTCCGGAGGGCTAGGAAGCAATCAGCCCCAGCATTTT. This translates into CATSGGLGSNQPQHF.

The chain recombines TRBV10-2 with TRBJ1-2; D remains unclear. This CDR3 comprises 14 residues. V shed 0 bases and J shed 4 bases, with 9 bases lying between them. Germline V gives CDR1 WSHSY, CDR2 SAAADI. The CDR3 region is CASSESIKLYGYTF. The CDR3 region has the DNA TGCGCCAGCAGTGAGTCGATTAAGCTCTATGGCTACACCTTC.

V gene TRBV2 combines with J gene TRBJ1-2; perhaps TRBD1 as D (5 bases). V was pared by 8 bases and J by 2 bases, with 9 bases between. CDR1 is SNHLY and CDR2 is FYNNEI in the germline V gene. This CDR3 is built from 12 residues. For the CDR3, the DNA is TGTGCCAGCGGAGACAGCAACTATGGCTACACCTTC. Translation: CASGDSNYGYTF. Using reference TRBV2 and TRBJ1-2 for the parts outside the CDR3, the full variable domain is EPEVTQTPSHQVTQMGQEVILRCVPISNHLYFYWYRQILGQKVEFLVSFYNNEISEKSEIFDDQFSVERPDGSNFTLKIRSTKLEDSAMYFCASGDSNYGYTFGSGTRLTVV.

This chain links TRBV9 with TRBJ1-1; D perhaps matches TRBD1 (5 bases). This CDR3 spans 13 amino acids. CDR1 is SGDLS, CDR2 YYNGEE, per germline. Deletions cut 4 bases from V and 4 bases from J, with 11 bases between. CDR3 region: CASSPQGPTEAFF. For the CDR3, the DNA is TGTGCCAGCAGCCCTCAGGGTCCCACTGAAGCTTTCTTT.